This TCR beta chain comes out of a study of blood T cell repertoires in COVID-19. As for the study in general: Spain, Italy and the United States supplied samples that represented acute and convalescent COVID-19. PBMCs, B-cell-depleted T cells, or T cells provided the cDNA or gDNA that made up the material.

Study members were between about 18 and 95 years old and lived in 20 to 30 US regions. The study counted Cohort 3 donors as recovered given two negative PCRs, clearance, or symptom resolution. Measured with immunoSEQ multiplex PCR; TCRdb has only the in-frame clones, and not every one. The sample has about 310,000 clones; approximately 91% are singletons. V dropped 2 bases and J dropped 3; count of bases not matched to a gene: 0. CDR3 length: 14 amino acids. Germline V CDR1 and CDR2: MNHEY, SVGEGT. What was sequenced was PBMCs or T cells enriched from blood (not recorded which). This receptor was obtained from a woman aged 40-49 years who had recovered from COVID-19. The chain recombines TRBV6-2 or TRBV6-3 with TRBJ2-7; 11 positions agree with TRBD2. CDR3 sequence (DNA): TGTGCCAGCAGTTACGGACTAGCGGGCTACGAGCAGTACTTC. It yields the protein CASSYGLAGYEQYF.